This TCR beta chain originates from a study of early T cells in non-severe SARS-CoV-2 infection. Overall study findings and caveats: Sequences matched to VDJdb favored anti-spike CD8 responses, while private and CD4 specificities were missed.

Unique molecular identifiers were added to individual cDNA molecules. TCRdb independently ran MiXCR on the 5' RACE reads; one entry per CDR3 protein. The sample includes more than 35,000 distinct CDR3 sequences, under 8% of them seen just once. There are a few counts of this clonotype. Antigen unknown. The CDR3 is 15 amino acids. Per the germline V gene, CDR1 is MDHEN and CDR2 is SYDVKM. Trimming cost V 4 bases and J 4 bases; bases outside gene matches: 7. The V call is TRBV28, the J call TRBJ2-3; 8 positions agree with TRBD1. Sequencing was carried out using whole blood. The TCR was taken from an adult who was a healthcare worker with PCR-confirmed SARS-CoV-2 infection or an uninfected control (not recorded which). This CDR3 is CASSWTGRFADTQYF. The CDR3 nucleotides read TGTGCCAGCAGTTGGACAGGGAGGTTCGCAGATACGCAGTATTTT.